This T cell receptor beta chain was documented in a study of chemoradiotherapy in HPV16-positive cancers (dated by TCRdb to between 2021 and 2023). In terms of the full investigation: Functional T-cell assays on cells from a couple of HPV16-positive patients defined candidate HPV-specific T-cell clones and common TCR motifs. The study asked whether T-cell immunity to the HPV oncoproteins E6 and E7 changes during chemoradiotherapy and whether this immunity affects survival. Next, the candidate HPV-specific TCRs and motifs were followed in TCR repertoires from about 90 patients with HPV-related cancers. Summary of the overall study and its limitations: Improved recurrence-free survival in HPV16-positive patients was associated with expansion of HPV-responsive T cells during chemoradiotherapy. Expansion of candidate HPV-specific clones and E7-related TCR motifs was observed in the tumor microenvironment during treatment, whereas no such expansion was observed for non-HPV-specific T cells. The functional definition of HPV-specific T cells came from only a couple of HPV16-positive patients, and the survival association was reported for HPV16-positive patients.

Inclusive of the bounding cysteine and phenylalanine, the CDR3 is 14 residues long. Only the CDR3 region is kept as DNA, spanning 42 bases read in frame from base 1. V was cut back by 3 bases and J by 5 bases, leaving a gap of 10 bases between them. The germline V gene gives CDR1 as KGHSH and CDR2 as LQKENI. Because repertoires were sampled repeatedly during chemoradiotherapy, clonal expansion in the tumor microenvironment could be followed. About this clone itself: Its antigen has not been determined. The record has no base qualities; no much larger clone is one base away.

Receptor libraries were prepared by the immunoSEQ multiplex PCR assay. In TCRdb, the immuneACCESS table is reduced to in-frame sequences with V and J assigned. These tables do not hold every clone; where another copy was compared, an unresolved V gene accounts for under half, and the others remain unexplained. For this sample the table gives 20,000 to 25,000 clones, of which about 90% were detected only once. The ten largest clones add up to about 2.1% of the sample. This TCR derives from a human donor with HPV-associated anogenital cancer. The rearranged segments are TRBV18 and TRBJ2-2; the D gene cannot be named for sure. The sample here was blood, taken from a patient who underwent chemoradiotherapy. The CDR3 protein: CASSPDGLTGELFF. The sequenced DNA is TGTGCCAGCTCACCGGACGGCTTAACCGGGGAGCTGTTTTTT.